These 27 T cell receptor beta chains came from one sample sequenced in a study of OX40 agonist ivuxolimab in advanced cancers. Assay: immunoSEQ multiplex PCR; the TCRdb copy retains only in-frame clones and omits some. The sample yields tens of thousands of clones, about nine tenths seen once. The sequences come from CD4+ or CD8+ T cells sorted from blood, collected in a trial of the OX40 agonist ivuxolimab. Every receptor here comes from an adult with an advanced solid tumor such as melanoma, head and neck, liver or kidney cancer.

This clone occurred once. The chain links TRBV10-3 to TRBJ1-2; the match to TRBD1 covers 9 bases. The CDR3 has 14 residues. In germline, CDR1 is ENHRY, CDR2 SYGVKD. V was pared by 8 bases and J by 4 bases, with 8 bases of the junction left unmatched. Written as DNA, the CDR3 is TGTGCCATCCTAACCACAGGGGGCAGCTATGGCTACACCTTC. Translating it yields CAILTTGGSYGYTF.

The rearrangement joins TRBV7-9 to TRBJ2-3; D is possibly TRBD1 or TRBD2 (5 bases each). This CDR3 spans 15 amino acids. Trimming left V 5 bases short and J 1 base short, with 13 bases between. CDR1 and CDR2 from the germline V gene are SEHNR and FQNEAQ (reference sequence). Written as DNA, the CDR3 is TGTGCCAGCAGCAAAACCGGGACGGGCACAGATACGCAGTATTTT. As protein: CASSKTGTGTDTQYF. Filled out from reference TRBV7-9 and TRBJ2-3, the complete variable domain reads DTGVSQNPRHKITKRGQNVTFRCDPISEHNRLYWYRQTLGQGPEFLTYFQNEAQLEKSRLLSDRFSAERPKGSFSTLEIQRTEQGDSAMYLCASSKTGTGTDTQYFGPGTRLTVL.

This chain uses TRBV6-1 with TRBJ1-5, with D possibly being TRBD1 (5 bases). The CDR3 extends over 14 amino acids. Germline V gene lookup returns CDR1 MNHNS and CDR2 SASEGT. The ends were cut back, 1 base at V and 3 bases at J, with 7 bases in the middle. The CDR3 DNA follows: TGTGCCAGCAGTGAAGGGGGACTCAATCAGCCCCAGCATTTT. This translates into CASSEGGLNQPQHF.

This chain connects TRBV6-1 to TRBJ2-7; D is possibly TRBD1 or TRBD2 (6 bases each). CDR1 is MNHNS, CDR2 SASEGT, per germline. This CDR3 is built from 13 residues. Trimming stripped 6 bases from V and 3 bases from J, with 12 bases between. The CDR3 DNA follows: TGTGCCAGCAGGGGGGGCGGCAGCTACGAGCAGTACGTC. Its protein product is CASRGGGSYEQYV.

The V gene is TRBV6-7, the J gene TRBJ2-6, with D perhaps matching TRBD1 or TRBD2 (6 bases each). TRBV6-7 is an ORF, and what it does is uncertain. The CDR3 contains 21 residues. V was cut by 5 bases and J by 0 bases, with 26 bases left in between. CDR3 nucleotides: TGTGCCAGCAGTCCACTTCGGACAGTTAGGGGGGAGCCCTCTGGGGCCAACGTCCTGACTTTC. Translated, it gives CASSPLRTVRGEPSGANVLTF.

The chain combines TRBV7-2 with TRBJ2-1, with a possible D match to TRBD1 (5 bases). This CDR3 is built from 13 residues. The germline gives CDR1 SGHTA, CDR2 FQGNSA. The V gene lost 5 bases and the J gene lost 10 bases, with 15 bases spanning the gap. This CDR3 reads CASSTGLGNEQFF. The CDR3 DNA is TGTGCCAGCAGCACAGGTTTAGGGAACGAGCAGTTCTTC.

The chain links TRBV19 to TRBJ1-1, with TRBD1 matching over 11 bases. V dropped 1 base and J dropped 5; count of bases not matched to a gene: 12. Germline lookup yields CDR1 LNHDA and CDR2 SQIVND (reference sequence). The CDR3 contains 18 residues. The CDR3 loop reads CASSIGLGTGGEMTEAFF. CDR3 in DNA: TGTGCCAGTAGTATAGGGCTCGGGACAGGGGGTGAGATGACTGAAGCTTTCTTT.

V and J are TRBV7-9 and TRBJ2-2; D remains ambiguous. The CDR3 spans 15 residues. V was clipped by 1 base and J by 2 bases, with 8 bases between them. Germline loops: CDR1 SEHNR, CDR2 FQNEAQ (reference sequence). Written as DNA, the CDR3 is TGTGCCAGCAGCTTAGTATCACTCAACACCGGGGAGCTGTTTTTT. Translated, it gives CASSLVSLNTGELFF.

This chain uses TRBV5-1 with TRBJ2-2; a possible D gene is TRBD1 (5 bases). Per the germline V gene, CDR1 is SGHRS and CDR2 is YFSETQ. V lost 0 bases and J lost 3, with 6 bases in between. This CDR3 comprises 14 residues. This CDR3 reads CASSLGQYTGELFF. In DNA form, the CDR3 reads TGCGCCAGCAGCTTGGGACAGTACACCGGGGAGCTGTTTTTT.

The gene calls are TRBV28 and TRBJ1-1; D is unclear. Trimming took 4 bases from V and 0 from J, leaving 15 bases between them. The germline gives CDR1 MDHEN, CDR2 SYDVKM. This CDR3 is built from 16 residues. CDR3: CASSSPRERVNTEAFF. The CDR3, as DNA: TGTGCCAGCAGTTCCCCCCGGGAACGGGTGAACACTGAAGCTTTCTTT.

This chain uses TRBV5-4 with TRBJ2-1; maybe TRBD1 (5 bases). Germline lookup yields CDR1 SGHNT and CDR2 YYREEE (reference sequence). This CDR3 is built from 13 residues. Trimming stripped 3 bases from V and 4 bases from J, with 8 bases between. CDR3 amino acids: CASSWGIYNEQFF. The CDR3 bases are TGTGCCAGCAGCTGGGGCATTTACAATGAGCAGTTCTTC.

This clone was detected a few times. V gene TRBV9 combines with J gene TRBJ1-1, with no clear D. The germline V gene has CDR1 SGDLS and CDR2 YYNGEE. Deletions cut 6 bases from V and 0 bases from J, with 12 bases between. The CDR3 loop spans 14 amino acids. The DNA of the CDR3 is TGTGCCAGCACTCCCTCCCACGTGAACACTGAAGCTTTCTTT. Its translation is CASTPSHVNTEAFF.

The chain recombines TRBV2 with TRBJ1-2; tentative D call: TRBD1 (5 bases). This CDR3 contains 14 residues. Germline assignment: CDR1 SNHLY and CDR2 FYNNEI. The ends were cut back, 3 bases at V and 4 bases at J, with 12 bases in the middle. CDR3 sequence: CASSELGGGYGYTF. CDR3 DNA: TGTGCCAGCAGTGAGTTGGGGGGTGGCTATGGCTACACCTTC.

V usage is TRBV6-5 and J usage is TRBJ2-1; 9 bases are a match to TRBD2. J was trimmed by 7 bases and V by 6 bases; bases with no gene match: 10. The CDR3 is made up of 15 amino acids. Germline V CDR1 and CDR2: MNHEY, SVGAGI. The CDR3 spells CASSIIAGETNEQFF. The CDR3 bases are TGTGCCAGCAGCATTATAGCGGGAGAAACAAATGAGCAGTTCTTC.

The rearrangement uses TRBV5-1 and TRBJ1-1; 7 positions agree with TRBD1. The J segment lost 3 bases and the V segment lost 2 bases, leaving 16 bases of the junction unmatched. Germline V CDR1 and CDR2: SGHRS, YFSETQ. The CDR3 is 18 residues long. The chain's CDR3 is CASSFPTGQTSRDTEAFF. Here the CDR3 DNA reads TGCGCCAGCAGCTTCCCTACGGGACAGACGTCGAGAGACACTGAAGCTTTCTTT.

The genes are TRBV13 and TRBJ2-7; D possibly uses TRBD1 or TRBD2 (6 bases each). CDR3 length equals 15 residues. Between the trimmed V and J ends, which lost 3 bases and 4 bases, there was a span of 16 bases. The germline gives CDR1 PRHDT, CDR2 FYEKMQ (reference sequence). Here the CDR3 reads CASSLSRGDLYEQYF. CDR3 DNA sequence: TGTGCCAGCAGCTTGTCGAGGGGGGACCTTTACGAGCAGTACTTC.

CDR3 protein: CASSFSGVGEQFF. In DNA, the CDR3 is TGTGCCAGCAGTTTCTCAGGGGTAGGTGAGCAGTTCTTC. The chain is built from TRBV6-5 and TRBJ2-1; possibly TRBD1 for D (6 bases). In germline, CDR1 is MNHEY, CDR2 SVGAGI. This CDR3 contains 13 residues. V lost 4 bases and J lost 9, with 13 bases in between.

This rearrangement joins TRBV11-2 to TRBJ2-7; TRBD2 matches 9 bases. The V and J ends lost 0 bases and 6 bases, in that order; junction bases with no gene match: 3. Germline values: CDR1 SGHAT, CDR2 FQNNGV. This CDR3 spans 14 amino acids. This chain's CDR3 is CASSLDGTSSEQYF. The DNA for the CDR3 is TGTGCCAGCAGCTTAGATGGGACTAGCAGCGAGCAGTACTTC.

The gene calls are TRBV10-3 and TRBJ1-1, with 10 bases fitting TRBD1. This CDR3 has 16 amino acids. The germline V gene encodes CDR1 ENHRY and CDR2 SYGVKD. J was trimmed by 5 bases and V by 0 bases; bases with no gene match: 6. CDR3 sequence (DNA): TGTGCCATCAGTGAGTCTGGGACAGGGGTGTGGACTGAAGCTTTCTTT. This encodes CAISESGTGVWTEAFF.

This clone was observed a single time. This chain joins TRBV7-9 and TRBJ2-3; D is possibly TRBD1 (8 bases). Germline CDR1 SEHNR, CDR2 FQNEAQ (reference sequence). Trimming took 9 bases from V and 2 from J, leaving 12 bases between them. This CDR3 spans 13 amino acids. Here the CDR3 DNA reads TGTGCCAGTACAGGGGGGGACACAGATACGCAGTATTTT. Its translation: CASTGGDTDTQYF.

The genes are TRBV11-2 and TRBJ1-1, with TRBD1 as a possible D gene (5 bases). V lost 1 base and J lost 3, with 9 bases in between. The germline V gene has CDR1 SGHAT and CDR2 FQNNGV. The CDR3 is 14 amino acids. This CDR3 is CASSLAGGYTEAFF. CDR3 nucleotides: TGTGCCAGCAGCTTAGCCGGGGGGTACACTGAAGCTTTCTTT.

CDR3 bases: TGCGCCAGCAGCTTGGCCGGACAGGGCGAAGTAGACGAGCAGTACTTC. It encodes CASSLAGQGEVDEQYF. The V call is TRBV5-1, the J call TRBJ2-7; 8 bases map to TRBD1. Per the germline V gene, CDR1 is SGHRS and CDR2 is YFSETQ. This CDR3 spans 16 amino acids. Trimming at V came to 0 bases and at J to 5 bases, leaving 10 bases not matched to a gene.

The gene calls are TRBV13 and TRBJ1-2; D perhaps matches TRBD1 (6 bases). Trimming cost V 5 bases and J 3 bases, with 22 bases left between them. The germline V gene encodes CDR1 PRHDT and CDR2 FYEKMQ (reference sequence). The CDR3 is 17 residues long. The CDR3 protein is CASSPARRAEGDYGYTF. DNA for the CDR3: TGTGCCAGCAGCCCGGCCCGGAGGGCCGAGGGGGACTATGGCTACACCTTC.

A single count supports this clone. This chain connects TRBV10-3 to TRBJ1-1; D gene unclear. CDR1 ENHRY and CDR2 SYGVKD come from the germline V gene. V lost 2 bases to trimming and J lost 0 bases, with 4 bases between them. CDR3 length: 13 amino acids. For the CDR3, the DNA is TGTGCCATCAGTGAGGGCATGAACACTGAAGCTTTCTTT. It specifies CAISEGMNTEAFF.

The chain couples TRBV19 to TRBJ2-7, with 9 nucleotides matching TRBD2. The germline V gene has CDR1 LNHDA and CDR2 SQIVND (reference sequence). The CDR3 runs to 15 residues. J lost 3 bases, V lost 9 bases, and 12 bases had no gene match. The CDR3 reads CASANWREGRYEQYF. Written as DNA, the CDR3 is TGTGCCAGCGCTAACTGGCGGGAGGGCCGCTACGAGCAGTACTTC. Complete variable domain (other parts from reference TRBV19 and TRBJ2-7): DGGITQSPKYLFRKEGQNVTLSCEQNLNHDAMYWYRQDPGQGLRLIYYSQIVNDFQKGDIAEGYSVSREKKESFPLTVTSAQKNPTAFYLCASANWREGRYEQYFGPGTRLTVT.

The gene calls are TRBV9 and TRBJ1-3; D is unresolved. The CDR3 is 14 amino acids. Germline-derived CDR1 and CDR2 are SGDLS and YYNGEE. V lost 4 bases, J lost 1 base, and 9 bases lay in between. This chain's CDR3 is CASSQIGSGNTIYF. CDR3 nucleotides: TGTGCCAGCAGCCAAATAGGTTCTGGAAACACCATATATTTT.

The gene calls are TRBV27 and TRBJ2-2; 12 bases map to TRBD1. The length of the CDR3 is 17 residues. J lost 4 bases, V lost 3 bases, and 6 bases had no gene match. Per the germline V gene, CDR1 is MNHEY and CDR2 is SMNVEV (reference sequence). In DNA form, the CDR3 reads TGTGCCAGCAGTTTCTCCGGGACAGGGGGCCGCACCGGGGAGCTGTTTTTT. Its translation: CASSFSGTGGRTGELFF.